The rows below give T cell receptor beta chains drawn from one sample of a study of shared clonotypes between healthy human individuals. The assay was immunoSEQ multiplex PCR, and TCRdb's table has in-frame clones only and misses some. The profile shows about 870,000 clones, over 90% of them singletons. Sequencing was done on a sample of naive CD8+ T cells sorted from blood. Receptor source: a man aged 25-45 years in good health. The CDR3 runs from the conserved cysteine through the conserved F or W. A D gene is named only where the DNA matches it firmly. Clone size, where shown, is once, few, many, or a class for clones that have expanded.

V gene,D gene,J gene,clone size,CDR3 DNA,CDR3 protein
TRBV13,TRBD2,TRBJ2-2,-,TGTGCCAGCAGCCGGACTAGCGGGAGGCCGGTGACCGGGGAGCTGTTTTTT,CASSRTSGRPVTGELFF
TRBV6-5,TRBD1,TRBJ1-5,-,TGTGCCAGCAGTGTAGACAGGGGCTTGATTCAGCCCCAGCATTTT,CASSVDRGLIQPQHF
TRBV28,-,TRBJ1-2,-,TGTGCCAGCAGTCAACCGGGAGGGGAGGGCTACACCTTC,CASSQPGGEGYTF
TRBV9,-,TRBJ1-5,once,TGTGCCAGCAGCGTAGTATTGAGCAATCAGCCCCAGCATTTT,CASSVVLSNQPQHF
TRBV25-1,-,TRBJ2-7,-,TGTGCCAGCAGCGACGTAGGGTCCACCTACGAGCAGTACTTC,CASSDVGSTYEQYF
TRBV9,-,TRBJ2-1,-,TGTGCCTCCAGTTCTGGTTTTGGGCAGTTCTTC,CASSSGFGQFF
TRBV30,TRBD1,TRBJ2-1,once,TGTGCCTGGACCGACCTGACAGGGCCCTCCTACAATGAGCAGTTCTTC,CAWTDLTGPSYNEQFF
TRBV2,TRBD1,TRBJ1-5,few,TGTGCCAGCAGGAGAGGACAGGGATACAATCAGCCCCAGCATTTT,CASRRGQGYNQPQHF
TRBV4-1,-,TRBJ2-7,-,TGCGCCAGCAGCCAAGCCCCCGGCTACGAGCAGTACTTC,CASSQAPGYEQYF
TRBV27,TRBD1,TRBJ2-7,-,TGTGCCAGCAGTCTGGGGACAGGGGCCTACGAGCAGTACTTC,CASSLGTGAYEQYF
TRBV27,TRBD2,TRBJ2-1,-,TGTGCCAGCAGTTTAGGGCTAGCGGGACCCTACAATGAGCAGTTCTTC,CASSLGLAGPYNEQFF
TRBV29-1,-,TRBJ2-5,-,TGCAGCGTTGAAGGGTTAGGGAATCAAGAGACCCAGTACTTC,CSVEGLGNQETQYF
TRBV7-6,TRBD1,TRBJ2-7,-,TGTGCCAGCAGCCTCTCCGGGACAGGGGGCTCCTACGAGCAGTACTTC,CASSLSGTGGSYEQYF
TRBV5-4,-,TRBJ2-7,-,TGTGCCAGCAGTTCCGGCCCGGGCAGGGCGACCTACGAGCAGTACTTC,CASSSGPGRATYEQYF
TRBV7-9,TRBD1,TRBJ1-3,few,TGTGCCAGCAGCTCTACGACAGGGCTCAGCTCTGGAAACACCATATATTTT,CASSSTTGLSSGNTIYF
TRBV13,TRBD1,TRBJ2-7,-,TGTGCCAGCAGCCTCGTTCAGGGACAGCGTTACTTC,CASSLVQGQRYF
TRBV27,-,TRBJ2-7,-,TGTGCCAGCAGTCCCCTTGGATCGGTTGGGGTCTACGAGCAGTACTTC,CASSPLGSVGVYEQYF
TRBV5-4,TRBD1,TRBJ1-2,once,TGTGCCAGCAGCTTGCTCGAACAGGGGGCGGATGGCTACACCTTC,CASSLLEQGADGYTF
TRBV9,TRBD1,TRBJ2-7,-,TGTGCCAGCAGCGTCGGACAGGGTATGTACGAGCAGTACTTC,CASSVGQGMYEQYF
TRBV20-1,-,TRBJ2-1,-,TGCAGTGCTAGAGTAAGCAGTGAGCAGTTCTTC,CSARVSSEQFF
TRBV27,-,TRBJ1-2,-,TGTGCCAGCAGTTCCCGGGGGCAGGGCTATGGCTACACCTTC,CASSSRGQGYGYTF
TRBV7-9,TRBD1,TRBJ2-2,once,TGTGCCAGCAGCTGGCCGGGACAGACGAACACCGGGGAGCTGTTTTTT,CASSWPGQTNTGELFF
TRBV28,-,TRBJ1-2,-,TGTGCCAGCAGCCTCCTCTATGGCTACACCTTC,CASSLLYGYTF
TRBV6-5,-,TRBJ1-1,few,TGTGCCAGCAGTTACGGACATTTCGCTGAAGCTTTCTTT,CASSYGHFAEAFF
TRBV28,-,TRBJ2-7,-,TGTGCCAGCAGTCCAATTACCTCCGGGGCTGAGCAGTACTTC,CASSPITSGAEQYF
TRBV6-6,-,TRBJ2-3,-,TGTGCCAGCAGCTCCGAACACACAGATACGCAGTATTTT,CASSSEHTDTQYF
TRBV14,-,TRBJ2-5,once,TGTGCCAGCAGCCAGGACCTCCTCGGACAGCGGAGAGAGACCCAGTACTTC,CASSQDLLGQRRETQYF
TRBV2,-,TRBJ2-1,-,TGTGCCAGTAGGGGCAATGAGCAGTTCTTC,CASRGNEQFF
TRBV7-9,TRBD1,TRBJ2-5,-,TGTGCCAGCACCCCGGAACAGGGGGGAGAGACCCAGTACTTC,CASTPEQGGETQYF
TRBV7-2,TRBD2,TRBJ2-3,-,TGTGCCAGCAGCTCCGCCGGGACTAGCGGGAGTTTCTCAGATACGCAGTATTTT,CASSSAGTSGSFSDTQYF
TRBV27,-,TRBJ1-3,-,TGTGCCAGCAGTTTACGCGGGGGGGCCTCTGGAAACACCATATATTTT,CASSLRGGASGNTIYF
TRBV7-6,-,TRBJ1-1,-,TGTGCCAGCAGCTTAGCCCTGAGTGGGGACACTGAAGCTTTCTTT,CASSLALSGDTEAFF
TRBV11-2,TRBD1,TRBJ1-2,-,TGTGCCAGCAGCTACGACAGGGCCTACGGGGGCGGCTACACCTTC,CASSYDRAYGGGYTF
TRBV27,-,TRBJ2-1,-,TGTGCCAGCAGTTACCATCGGACCGGGGAGCAGTTCTTC,CASSYHRTGEQFF
TRBV11-2,-,TRBJ2-1,-,TGTGCCAGCAGCTTAGCAAATGAGCAGTTCTTC,CASSLANEQFF
TRBV7-9,-,TRBJ2-7,-,TGTGCCAGCAGCTTATTGTCCAACTCCTACGAGCAGTACTTC,CASSLLSNSYEQYF
TRBV30,-,TRBJ2-2,-,TGTGCCTGGCCGAAGGATTTGAACACCGGGGAGCTGTTTTTT,CAWPKDLNTGELFF
TRBV27,TRBD2,TRBJ2-3,-,TGTGCCAGCACCGGTGTGGGGCGGGAGGGCACAGATACGCAGTATTTT,CASTGVGREGTDTQYF
TRBV7-9,TRBD1,TRBJ2-3,-,TGTGCCAGCAGCAAACGGACAGGATTTGGCGCAGATACGCAGTATTTT,CASSKRTGFGADTQYF
TRBV9,-,TRBJ2-7,-,TGTGCCAGCAGCTCGTCGCAGGGGCCCGACTACGAGCAGTACTTC,CASSSSQGPDYEQYF
TRBV27,-,TRBJ2-3,-,TGTGCCAGCAGTTTATCTAGGTGGCCGGCTGGTACAGATACGCAGTATTTT,CASSLSRWPAGTDTQYF
TRBV6-1,TRBD1,TRBJ1-1,-,TGTGCCAGCCCCGGGACAGGGTTTAAGGAAGCTTTCTTT,CASPGTGFKEAFF
TRBV5-1,-,TRBJ2-7,-,TGCGCCAGCAGCCTGGACCTCTTCACCTACGAGCAGTACTTC,CASSLDLFTYEQYF
TRBV7-9,TRBD1,TRBJ2-7,-,TGTGCCAGCAGCCCCCAGGGGGCCTGGGAGCAGTACTTC,CASSPQGAWEQYF
TRBV7-8,-,TRBJ2-1,-,TGTGCCAGCAGCTTCGCGTTAGTGGAGCAGTTCTTC,CASSFALVEQFF
TRBV7-9,-,TRBJ2-1,once,TGTGCCAGCAGCTCCCTACGACCCGACAATGAGCAGTTCTTC,CASSSLRPDNEQFF
TRBV27,-,TRBJ2-7,-,TGTGCCAGCACGCATCCATCTGGGAACGAGCAGTACTTC,CASTHPSGNEQYF
TRBV5-6,-,TRBJ2-6,-,TGTGCCAGCAGCTTCGCTGGGGCCAACGTCCTGACTTTC,CASSFAGANVLTF
TRBV7-9,TRBD2,TRBJ2-1,-,TGTGCCAGCAGCTTTCCCGGCGGGAGGAGGGTCAATGAGCAGTTCTTC,CASSFPGGRRVNEQFF
TRBV18,-,TRBJ1-5,-,TGTGCCAGCTCATCGTACCCCGACGGGTGGAGCAATCAGCCCCAGCATTTT,CASSSYPDGWSNQPQHF